This note documents a single TCR beta chain sequence. What antigen it recognizes has not been identified. No much larger clone exists at a distance of one base, and base qualities are not known. The CDR3 starts with the cysteine, ends with the phenylalanine, and has 16 residues. Just the 48-base CDR3 DNA is kept, in frame starting at base 1. CDR1 and CDR2 are drawn from the germline V gene: SGDLS, YYNGEE. V has 4 bases trimmed and J has 3 bases trimmed; junction bases matching no gene number 10. Using the deep immunoSEQ assay, multiplex PCR amplified TCR CDR3 regions from genomic DNA. For each cell subset, the extracted genomic DNA was distributed evenly across all wells of several immunoSEQ 96-well plates, and each plate served as one replicate. For sorted subsets, approximately 200 ng of genomic DNA, equivalent to tens of thousands of T cell genomes, went into each replicate PCR. The purified libraries were quantified using a Qubit 3.0 fluorometer, sized with a Bioanalyzer 2100, and then quantified again using the KAPA Library Quantification kit. Each immunoSEQ 96-well plate was sequenced on its own single-read 150-cycle Illumina NextSeq 550 flow cell. As for the authors' bioinformatics: Because the immunoSEQ output held only junctional sequences and lacked quality scores, the filtering could not match the filtering applied to full-length reads. To assign V/J genes and CDR3, sequences were annotated using PyIR, a Python wrapper for IgBLAST v1.9, with IMGT germline references. Reads were removed for weak V/J assignments (E-value above 1e-6), missing CDR3, stop codons, out-of-frame junctions, or ambiguous translated residues. V3J clonotypes were defined as sequences sharing the same inferred V gene, J gene, and CDR3 amino acid sequence. Percentage overlap between repertoires was calculated by dividing the number of shared unique clonotypes by the size of the smaller repertoire. Three approaches were used to assess repertoire richness: RTK rarefaction, the Chao1 estimator, and Recon v2.1 estimates of unobserved clonotypes. OLGA was used to compute generation probabilities for all TCRbeta clonotypes that the gDNA method yielded from several donors. Not all clones reach the TCRdb copy of this immuneACCESS table, which keeps in-frame sequences only. Checked studies attribute under half of the gap to unresolved V genes and leave the rest unexplained. D and trimming come from the DNA, and the V and J calls and clone size come from that table. Within this sample are about 1.4 million clones, with over 95% of them counted one time only. The leading ten clones occupy roughly 1.1% of the sample.

This specimen comes from a study of shared clonotypes between healthy human individuals (dated by TCRdb to 2018 to 2020). Study-wide context: The cohort comprised a couple of women and a few men aged 18 to 49 years. Per donor, three plates each were used for CD4 naive and CD4 memory, two for CD8 naive, and one for CD8 memory. Blood TCR repertoires of a handful of healthy adults were deeply sequenced to estimate repertoire size and the extent of clonotype sharing between individuals. To increase sequencing depth and limit assay-specific biases, TCR repertoire library preparation and sequencing were carried out by different laboratories using diverse techniques. Leukapheresis yielded between about 0.85 and 10 billion PBMCs per donor.

Healthy HIV-negative adults with no recently reported acute infections or vaccinations were included as donors. All donors were Caucasian adults living in Nashville, Tennessee, USA. Magnetic negative selection was used to enrich CD4+ T cells, after which naive cells were positively selected on CD45RA and the negative fraction became the memory subset. Blood was obtained by leukapheresis, after which PBMCs were separated by Ficoll-Histopaque density gradient centrifugation and cryopreserved in liquid nitrogen vapor phase. Purity and quantity of every magnetically sorted T cell population were checked by analytical flow cytometry. From each sorted fraction, genomic DNA was isolated and quantified by UV absorbance on a Nanodrop 2000c. The investigation overall reported the following: Compared with non-shared clonotypes, the clonotypes found in all four sorted-subset donors had higher generation probabilities. Because the study included only a small number of donors, the genetic and exposure-history diversity represented was limited. Based on pairwise subsampling, the degree of clonotype sharing among donors was expected to be affected by sequencing depth. Estimated clonotype richness was generally larger for naive than for memory subsets. Incomplete sequencing was indicated by rarefaction of sorted-subset datasets, despite the large sequencing depth. Across several donors, about 4.5% of naive CD4, approximately 4% of naive CD8, around 2.1% of memory CD4, and approximately 0.42% of memory CD8 clonotypes were shared. Only blood was sampled, and tissue TCR repertoires likely differ from those in blood.

The TCR was taken from a young man in good health. The sample comprised naive CD4+ T cells sorted from blood. The cell subset or site label of this sample denotes: CD45RA+ positively selected. In this chain, TRBV9 is recombined with TRBJ2-3; 8 nucleotides in the junction match TRBD2. CDR3 region: CASSPPTGRGTDTQYF. The sequence in DNA is TGTGCCAGCAGCCCCCCAACCGGGAGGGGGACAGATACGCAGTATTTT.